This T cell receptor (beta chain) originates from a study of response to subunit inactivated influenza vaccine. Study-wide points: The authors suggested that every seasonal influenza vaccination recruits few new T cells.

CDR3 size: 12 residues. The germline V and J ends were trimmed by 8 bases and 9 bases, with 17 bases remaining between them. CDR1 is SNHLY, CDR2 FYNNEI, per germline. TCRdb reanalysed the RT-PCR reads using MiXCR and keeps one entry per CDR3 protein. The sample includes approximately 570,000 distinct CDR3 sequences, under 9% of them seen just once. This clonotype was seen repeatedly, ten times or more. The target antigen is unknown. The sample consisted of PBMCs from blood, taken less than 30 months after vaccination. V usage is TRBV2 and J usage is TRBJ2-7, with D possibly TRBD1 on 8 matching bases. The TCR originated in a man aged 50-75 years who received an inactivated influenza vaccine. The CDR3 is CASRPTGEGQYF. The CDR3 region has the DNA TGTGCCAGCCGACCGACAGGGGAGGGGCAGTACTTC.